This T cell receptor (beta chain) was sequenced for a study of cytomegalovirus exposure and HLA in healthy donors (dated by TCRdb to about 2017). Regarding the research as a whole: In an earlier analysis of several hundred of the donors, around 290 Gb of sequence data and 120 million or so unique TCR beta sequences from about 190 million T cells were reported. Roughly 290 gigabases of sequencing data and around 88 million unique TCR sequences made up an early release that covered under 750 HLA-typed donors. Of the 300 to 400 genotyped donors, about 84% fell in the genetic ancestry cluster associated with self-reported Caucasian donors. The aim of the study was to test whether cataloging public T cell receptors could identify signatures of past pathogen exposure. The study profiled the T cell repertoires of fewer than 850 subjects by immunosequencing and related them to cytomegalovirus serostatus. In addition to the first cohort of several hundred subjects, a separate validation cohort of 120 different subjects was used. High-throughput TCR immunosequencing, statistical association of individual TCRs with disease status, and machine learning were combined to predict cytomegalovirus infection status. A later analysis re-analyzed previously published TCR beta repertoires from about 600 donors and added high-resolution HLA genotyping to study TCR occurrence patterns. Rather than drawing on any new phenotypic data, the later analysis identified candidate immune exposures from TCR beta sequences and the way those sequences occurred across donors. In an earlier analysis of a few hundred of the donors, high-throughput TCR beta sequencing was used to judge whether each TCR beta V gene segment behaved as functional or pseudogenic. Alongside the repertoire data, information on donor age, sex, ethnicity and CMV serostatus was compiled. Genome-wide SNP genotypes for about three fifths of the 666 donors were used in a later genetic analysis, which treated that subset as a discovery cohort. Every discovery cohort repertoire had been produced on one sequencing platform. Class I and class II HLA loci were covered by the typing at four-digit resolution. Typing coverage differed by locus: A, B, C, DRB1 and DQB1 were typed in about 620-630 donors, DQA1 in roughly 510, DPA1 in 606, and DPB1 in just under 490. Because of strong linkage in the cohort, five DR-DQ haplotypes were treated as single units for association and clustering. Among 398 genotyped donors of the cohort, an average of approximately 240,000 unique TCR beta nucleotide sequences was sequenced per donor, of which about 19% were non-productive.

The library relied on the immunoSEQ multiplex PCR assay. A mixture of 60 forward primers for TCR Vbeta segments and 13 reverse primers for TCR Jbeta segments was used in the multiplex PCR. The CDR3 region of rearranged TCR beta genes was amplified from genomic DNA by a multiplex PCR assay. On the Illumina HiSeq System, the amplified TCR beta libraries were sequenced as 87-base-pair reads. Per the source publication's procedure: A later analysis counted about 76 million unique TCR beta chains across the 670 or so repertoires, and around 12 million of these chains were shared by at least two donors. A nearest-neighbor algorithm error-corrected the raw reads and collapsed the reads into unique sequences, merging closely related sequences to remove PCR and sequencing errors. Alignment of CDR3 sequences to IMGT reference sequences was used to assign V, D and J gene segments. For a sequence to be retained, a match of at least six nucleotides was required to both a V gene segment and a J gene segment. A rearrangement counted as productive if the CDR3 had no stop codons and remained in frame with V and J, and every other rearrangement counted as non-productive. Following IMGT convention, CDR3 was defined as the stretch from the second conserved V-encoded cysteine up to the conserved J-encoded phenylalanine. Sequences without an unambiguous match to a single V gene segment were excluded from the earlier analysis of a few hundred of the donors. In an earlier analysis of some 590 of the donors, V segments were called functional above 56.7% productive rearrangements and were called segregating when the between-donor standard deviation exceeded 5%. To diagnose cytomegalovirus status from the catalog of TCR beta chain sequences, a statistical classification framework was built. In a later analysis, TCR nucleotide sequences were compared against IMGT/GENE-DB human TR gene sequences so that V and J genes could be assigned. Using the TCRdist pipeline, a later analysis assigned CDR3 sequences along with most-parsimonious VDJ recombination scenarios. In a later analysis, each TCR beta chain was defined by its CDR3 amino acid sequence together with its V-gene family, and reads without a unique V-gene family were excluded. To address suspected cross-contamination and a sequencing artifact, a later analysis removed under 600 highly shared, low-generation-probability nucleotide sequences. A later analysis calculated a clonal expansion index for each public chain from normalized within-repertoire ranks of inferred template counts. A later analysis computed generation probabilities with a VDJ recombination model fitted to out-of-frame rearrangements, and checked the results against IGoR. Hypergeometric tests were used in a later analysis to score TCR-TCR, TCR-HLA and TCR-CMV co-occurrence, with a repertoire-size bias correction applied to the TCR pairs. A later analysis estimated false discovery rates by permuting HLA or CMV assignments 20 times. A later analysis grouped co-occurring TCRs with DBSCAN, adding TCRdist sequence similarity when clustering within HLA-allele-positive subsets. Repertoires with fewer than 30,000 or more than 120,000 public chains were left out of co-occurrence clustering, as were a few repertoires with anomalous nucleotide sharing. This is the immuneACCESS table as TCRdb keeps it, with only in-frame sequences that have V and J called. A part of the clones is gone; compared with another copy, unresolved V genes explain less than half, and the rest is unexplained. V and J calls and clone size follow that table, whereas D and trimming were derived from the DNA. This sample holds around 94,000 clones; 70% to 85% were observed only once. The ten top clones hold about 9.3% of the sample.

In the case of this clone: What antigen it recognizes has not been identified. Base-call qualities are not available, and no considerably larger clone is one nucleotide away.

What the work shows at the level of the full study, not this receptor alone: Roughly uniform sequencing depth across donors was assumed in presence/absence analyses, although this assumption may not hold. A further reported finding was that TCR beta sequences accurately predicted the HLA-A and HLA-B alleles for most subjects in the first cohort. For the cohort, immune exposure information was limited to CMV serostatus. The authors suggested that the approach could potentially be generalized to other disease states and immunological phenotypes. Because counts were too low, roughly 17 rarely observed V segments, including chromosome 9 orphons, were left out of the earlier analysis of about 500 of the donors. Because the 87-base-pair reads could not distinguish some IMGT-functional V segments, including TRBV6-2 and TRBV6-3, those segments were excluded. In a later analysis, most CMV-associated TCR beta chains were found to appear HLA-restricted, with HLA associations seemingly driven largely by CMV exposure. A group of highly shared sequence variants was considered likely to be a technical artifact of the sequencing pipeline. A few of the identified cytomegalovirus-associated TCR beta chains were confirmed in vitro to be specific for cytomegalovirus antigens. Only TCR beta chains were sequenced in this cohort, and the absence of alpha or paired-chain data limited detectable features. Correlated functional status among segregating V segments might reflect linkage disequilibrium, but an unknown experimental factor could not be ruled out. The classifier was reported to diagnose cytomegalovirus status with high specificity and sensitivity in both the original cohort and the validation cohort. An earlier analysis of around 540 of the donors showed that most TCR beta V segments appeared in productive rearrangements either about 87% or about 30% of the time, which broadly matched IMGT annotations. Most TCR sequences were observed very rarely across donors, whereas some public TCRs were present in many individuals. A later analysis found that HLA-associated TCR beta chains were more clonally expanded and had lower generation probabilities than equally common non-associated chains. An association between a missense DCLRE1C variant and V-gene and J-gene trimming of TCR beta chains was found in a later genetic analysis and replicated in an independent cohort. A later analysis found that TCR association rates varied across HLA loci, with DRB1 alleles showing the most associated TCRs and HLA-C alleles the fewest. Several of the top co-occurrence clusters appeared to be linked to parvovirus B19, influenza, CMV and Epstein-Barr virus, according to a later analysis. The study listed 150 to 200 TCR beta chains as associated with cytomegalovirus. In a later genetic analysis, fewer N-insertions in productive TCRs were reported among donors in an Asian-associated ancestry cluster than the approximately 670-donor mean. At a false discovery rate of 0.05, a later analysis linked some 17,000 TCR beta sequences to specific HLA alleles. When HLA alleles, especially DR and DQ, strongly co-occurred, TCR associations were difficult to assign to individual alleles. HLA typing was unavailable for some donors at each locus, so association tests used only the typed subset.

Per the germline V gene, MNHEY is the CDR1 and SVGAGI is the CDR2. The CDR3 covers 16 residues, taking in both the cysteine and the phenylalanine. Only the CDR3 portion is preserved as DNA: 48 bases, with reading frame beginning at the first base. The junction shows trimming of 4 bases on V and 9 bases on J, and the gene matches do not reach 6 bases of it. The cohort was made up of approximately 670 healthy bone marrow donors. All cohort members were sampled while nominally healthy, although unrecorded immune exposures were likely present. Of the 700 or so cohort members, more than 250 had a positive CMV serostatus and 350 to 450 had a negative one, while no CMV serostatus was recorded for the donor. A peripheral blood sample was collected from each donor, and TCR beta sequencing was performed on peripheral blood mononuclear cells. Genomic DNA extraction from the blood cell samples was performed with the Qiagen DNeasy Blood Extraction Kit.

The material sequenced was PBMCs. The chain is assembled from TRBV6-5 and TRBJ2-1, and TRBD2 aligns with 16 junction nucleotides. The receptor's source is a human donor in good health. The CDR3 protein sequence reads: CASSSPGLAGGSEQFF. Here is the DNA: TGTGCCAGCAGTTCACCGGGACTAGCGGGAGGGAGTGAGCAGTTCTTC.